The subject of this entry is one T cell receptor (beta chain). Its antigen remains unknown. Germline CDR1 LNHDA, CDR2 SQIVND (reference sequence). V lost 1 base and J lost 4, with 9 bases in between. The CDR3 runs 14 residues. Profiled with immunoSEQ multiplex PCR; TCRdb holds only in-frame clones, not every one. Of over 20,000 clones listed, approximately 85% are singletons. This entry belongs to a study of regulatory dendritic cells for organ transplantation. Study summary: Regulatory dendritic cells were monocyte-derived, receiving vitamin D3 on days 0 and 4 and IL-10 on day 4. LPS was added to dendritic cell cultures on day 6.

Study outcomes and limitations: Mature dendritic cells appeared to drive more memory CD8+ clonal expansion than regulatory ones.

Sorted T cells were CFSE-labeled and cultured less than 6 days with allogeneic regulatory or mature dendritic cells at 1:10. CD4+ or CD8+ T cells were sorted as naive CD45RA+ or memory CD45RO+. This receptor was identified in a human donor in good health. The V and J genes are TRBV19 and TRBJ2-3, with D possibly called TRBD1 or TRBD2 (5 bases each). Sequencing was carried out using naive CD4+ T cells from blood cultured with regulatory dendritic cells. As to subset: CD45RA+ naive T cells. The CDR3 is CASSIVVGPDTQYF. CDR3 in DNA: TGTGCCAGTAGTATAGTTGTGGGACCAGATACGCAGTATTTT.